This T cell receptor beta chain originates from a study of OX40 agonist ivuxolimab in advanced cancers. Broader study findings: More expanded clones were found, on average, in CD8+ than in CD4+ T cells.

As concerns this clone: Its specificity is unknown.

CDR1 and CDR2 (germline): SGHNT, YYREEE (reference sequence). The V and J ends lost 2 bases and 2 bases respectively, with 10 bases between them. The CDR3 contains 14 residues. TCRdb's table, derived via immunoSEQ multiplex PCR, lists solely in-frame clones and lacks some. This table holds 45,000 to 60,000 clones, almost 90% found once. This TCR was sampled from an adult with an advanced solid tumor such as melanoma, head and neck, liver or kidney cancer. The material sequenced was CD4+ or CD8+ T cells sorted from blood, taken in a trial of the OX40 agonist ivuxolimab. This chain uses TRBV5-4 with TRBJ1-2; maybe TRBD1 (6 bases). The CDR3: CASSFRGGNYGYTF. The DNA for the CDR3 is TGTGCCAGCAGCTTCAGGGGTGGGAACTATGGCTACACCTTC.